Here is one TCR beta chain with its context. The CDR3 runs to 16 residues. Trimming left V 3 bases short and J 10 bases short, with 22 bases between. CDR1 is GTSNPN, CDR2 SVGIG, per germline (reference sequence). Study processing details: The assay estimated nucleated cells by amplifying reference gene primers. Measured with immunoSEQ multiplex PCR; TCRdb has only the in-frame clones, and not every one. V and J calls and clone size are given by that table; D and trimming were obtained from the DNA. The table shows around 250,000 clones, with about 89% occurring only once. This specimen comes from a study of blood T cell repertoires in COVID-19. Background on the study: Samples taken during acute and convalescent COVID-19 were collected in the United States, Italy and Spain. Nucleic acid was either cDNA or gDNA, and it came from T cells, B-cell-depleted T cells, or PBMCs.

The V and J genes are TRBV30 and TRBJ1-6, with D perhaps TRBD1 (5 bases). The clonotype originates from a man in his forties with active or convalescent COVID-19. Sequenced: peripheral blood. The CDR3 protein is CAWSVGSLGANSPLHF. The CDR3, as DNA: TGTGCCTGGAGCGTCGGGAGCCTCGGGGCGAACTCACCCCTCCACTTT.